This note documents a single TCR beta chain sequence. What it recognizes is unknown. Looked up from germline, CDR1 is MNHEY and CDR2 is SMNVEV (reference sequence). The V gene lost 5 bases and the J gene lost 5 bases, with 15 bases spanning the gap. CDR3 size: 14 residues. The data were produced by immunoSEQ multiplex PCR, yet TCRdb's version contains in-frame clones alone and is incomplete. This table has roughly 15,000 clones, roughly 80% appearing once. This entry is derived from a study of ipilimumab plus nivolumab after autologous stem cell transplantation. The overall study: Patients received a median of about five ipilimumab and about 8 nivolumab doses. The DLBCL cohort had primary refractory and relapsed disease, with 18-month progression-free survival of roughly 85% and 28%. Study-wide results and limits: Per the authors, repertoire, Treg and microbiota data justify further study.

Starting 14 to 28 days after autologous transplant, ipilimumab 1 mg/kg was given. The sequencing used PBMCs, collected in a trial of ipilimumab plus nivolumab as post-transplant consolidation. The V and J genes are TRBV27 and TRBJ1-1, with D perhaps TRBD1 (6 bases). The origin of this receptor is a male donor with diffuse large B-cell lymphoma. This CDR3 is CASSLNRVETEAFF. DNA for the CDR3: TGTGCCAGCAGTCTCAACAGGGTTGAAACTGAAGCTTTCTTT.